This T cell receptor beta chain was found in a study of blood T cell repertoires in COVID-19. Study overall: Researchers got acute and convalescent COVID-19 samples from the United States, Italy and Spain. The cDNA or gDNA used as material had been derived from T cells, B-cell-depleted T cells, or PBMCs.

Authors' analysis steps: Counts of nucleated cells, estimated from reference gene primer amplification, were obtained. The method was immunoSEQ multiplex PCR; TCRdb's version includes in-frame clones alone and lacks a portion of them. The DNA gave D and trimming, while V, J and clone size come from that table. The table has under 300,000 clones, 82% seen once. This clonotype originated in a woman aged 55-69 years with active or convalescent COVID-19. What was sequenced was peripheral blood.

The CDR3 is CASSLAGTSAETQYF. The CDR3 DNA follows: TGTGCCAGCAGCTTAGCGGGGACTAGCGCTGAGACCCAGTACTTC. The rearrangement joins TRBV11-3 to TRBJ2-5; TRBD2 matches at 10 bases. There are 15 residues in the CDR3. Germline assignment: CDR1 SGHNT and CDR2 YENEEA. Unmatched junction bases numbered 4, after V lost 1 base and J lost 5 bases.